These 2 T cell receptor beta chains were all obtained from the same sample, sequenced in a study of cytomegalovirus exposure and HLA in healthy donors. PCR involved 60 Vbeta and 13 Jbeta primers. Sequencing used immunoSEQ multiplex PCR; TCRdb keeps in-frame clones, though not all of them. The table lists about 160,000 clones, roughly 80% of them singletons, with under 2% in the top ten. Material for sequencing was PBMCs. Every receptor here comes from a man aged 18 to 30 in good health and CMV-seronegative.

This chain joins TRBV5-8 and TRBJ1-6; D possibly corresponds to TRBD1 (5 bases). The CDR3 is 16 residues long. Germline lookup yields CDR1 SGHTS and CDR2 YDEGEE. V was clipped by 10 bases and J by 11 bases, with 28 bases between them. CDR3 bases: TGTGCCTCCCACCGGGGGAGGCGACGTCAGGAGACACCCCTCCACTTT. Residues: CASHRGRRRQETPLHF.

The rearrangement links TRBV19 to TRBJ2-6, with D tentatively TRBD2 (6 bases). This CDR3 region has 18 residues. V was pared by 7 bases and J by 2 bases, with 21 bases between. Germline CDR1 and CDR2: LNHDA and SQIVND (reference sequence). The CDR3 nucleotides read TGTGCCAGTAATCCCTTCGGGACTCCGGGGGCTGGGGCCAACGTCCTGACTTTC. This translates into CASNPFGTPGAGANVLTF.